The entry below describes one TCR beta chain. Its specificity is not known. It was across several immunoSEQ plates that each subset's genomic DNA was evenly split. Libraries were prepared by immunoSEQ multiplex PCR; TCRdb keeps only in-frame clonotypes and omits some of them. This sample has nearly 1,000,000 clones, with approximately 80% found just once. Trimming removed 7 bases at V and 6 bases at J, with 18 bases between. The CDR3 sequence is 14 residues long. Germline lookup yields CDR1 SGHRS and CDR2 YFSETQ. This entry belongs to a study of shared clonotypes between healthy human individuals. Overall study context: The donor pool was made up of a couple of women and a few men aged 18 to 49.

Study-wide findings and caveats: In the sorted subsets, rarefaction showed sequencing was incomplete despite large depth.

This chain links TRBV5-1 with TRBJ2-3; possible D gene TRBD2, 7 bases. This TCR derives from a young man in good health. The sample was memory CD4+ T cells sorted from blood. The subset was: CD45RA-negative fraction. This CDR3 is CASHPGGAGDTQYF. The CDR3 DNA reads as TGCGCCAGCCACCCGGGGGGCGCAGGGGATACGCAGTATTTT.